Here is one T cell receptor (beta chain) with its context. What this receptor recognizes is not known. No much larger clone exists at a distance of one base, and base qualities are not known. Libraries were made using the immunoSEQ multiplex PCR assay. Rearranged TCR beta chain sequences were amplified using the hsTCRB Kit according to the manufacturer's protocol. TCRB libraries were sequenced on an Illumina MiSeq. Concerning the study's data processing: Demultiplexing, trimming and gene mapping were performed with the kit vendor's proprietary platform. Held by TCRdb, this immuneACCESS table contains in-frame sequences only and omits some clones. Under half of the omission traces to an unresolved V gene where checked; the cause of the rest is unknown. V, J and clone size are those of that table, while D and trimming were read from the DNA. Across this sample there are some 20,000 clones, with 82% seen only once. The ten largest clones represent 13% of the sample.

The time point tag for this specimen amounts to: week 23, last vaccination. A 20-mer mutant IDH1 peptide at 300 micrograms in Montanide made up each vaccine dose, which was injected subcutaneously together with topical imiquimod. Newly diagnosed WHO grade 3 or 4 IDH1-mutant astrocytomas showing loss of nuclear ATRX were present in the donors. The samples were drawn from NOA16, a multicentre, single-arm, open-label phase I trial in Germany that tested a mutant IDH1 peptide vaccine in humans for the first time. The DNeasy Blood and Tissue Kit was used to extract genomic DNA from EDTA blood for TCRB sequencing. This sample was included in a study of a mutant IDH1 vaccine in newly diagnosed glioma (dated by TCRdb to the early 2020s). Regarding the research as a whole: Eight vaccinations were administered to patients in weeks 1, 3, 5, 7, 11, 15, 19 and 23, corresponding to visits V03 through V10. Vaccination was initiated 4-6 weeks after radiotherapy alone, or concurrently with temozolomide cycles in the chemotherapy-containing groups. The approximately 32 treated patients were roughly 60% male and about 40% female, with a mean age of 40.4 years. Prior to enrollment, patients had been given standard therapy consisting of radiotherapy alone, temozolomide alone, or radiochemotherapy with temozolomide, with the combination given to most patients. Peripheral blood was collected at six visits: V03 (baseline), V05, V07, V10, V12 and V13. Longitudinal TCRB deep sequencing was performed for about two dozen treated patients wherever samples were available for exploratory analyses.

V loses 4 bases at its end and J loses 3 bases; junction bases beyond the gene matches: 8. The CDR3, cysteine through phenylalanine, is 16 amino acids long. The kept DNA is CDR3 alone, 48 bases in frame from the first base. In the germline V gene (reference sequence), CDR1 corresponds to SGHKS and CDR2 to YYEKEE. The investigation overall reported the following: It was noted by the authors that analyses of patient blood samples could not be reproduced owing to sample limitations. Pseudoprogression appeared unrelated to alterations in the top peripheral T cell clonotypes detected by TCRB sequencing. Vaccine-induced immune responses across multiple MHC alleles were detected in over 85% of patients. Selection of PBMC samples for TCRB deep sequencing was based on availability.

The source is a young man with glioma. The sample consisted of PBMCs, taken from a glioma patient whose treatment included an IDH1 peptide vaccine. The rearrangement combines TRBV5-5 with TRBJ2-3, and TRBD1 matches 10 of the central bases. CDR3 protein: CASSPRGGQGTDTQYF. The nucleotides read TGTGCCAGCAGCCCACGCGGGGGACAGGGGACAGATACGCAGTATTTT.